The entry that follows covers one T cell receptor (beta chain) sequence. Running of the assay took place at deep level. Per the original data handling: Junction-only immunoSEQ data arrived without quality scores, meaning filtering differed. The data were produced by immunoSEQ multiplex PCR, yet TCRdb's version contains in-frame clones alone and is incomplete. V and J calls and clone size come straight from that table; D and trimming were deduced from the DNA. The profile shows approximately 1.5 million clones, 95% to 99% of them singletons. Naive CD4+ cells were CD45RA-selected; the remaining cells were memory. This sample was included in a study of shared clonotypes between healthy human individuals. The V gene's germline CDR1 is GTSNPN and CDR2 SVGIG (reference sequence). The V end was cut by 4 bases, the J end by 4 bases, with 19 bases between. This CDR3 is built from 15 residues.

The origin of this receptor is a man between 25 and 39 years old in good health. This sequence joins TRBV30 and TRBJ1-1, with a tentative D call TRBD1 (5 bases). Input material: naive CD4+ T cells sorted from blood. Noted subset: CD45RA+ positively selected. DNA for the CDR3: TGTGCCTGGACCTCAACCGGGACGATGGGCACTGAAGCTTTCTTT. Protein product: CAWTSTGTMGTEAFF.